This T cell receptor (beta chain) was sequenced during a study of OX40 agonist ivuxolimab in advanced cancers. Whole-study results and caveats: In the 0.1 to 3.0 mg/kg range, CD4+ and CD8+ blood T cells had expanded clonally by week 6.

Blood specimens came from baseline, cycle 4 day 1, and cycle 7 day 1. The table came from immunoSEQ multiplex PCR; TCRdb's copy has only in-frame clones and leaves some out. The sample shows 65,000 to 100,000 clones, about 90% of them seen only once. About this clone itself: Its antigen remains unknown.

Sample: CD4+ or CD8+ T cells sorted from blood, taken in a trial of the OX40 agonist ivuxolimab. This clonotype was sampled from an adult with an advanced solid tumor such as melanoma, head and neck, liver or kidney cancer.

The CDR3 DNA sequence: TGTGCCAGCAGTACAAGGAACACTGAAGCTTTCTTT. This gives the protein CASSTRNTEAFF. This sequence joins TRBV2 and TRBJ1-1; D not certain. V was trimmed by 5 bases and J by 1 base, leaving 5 bases between them. The germline V gene has CDR1 SNHLY and CDR2 FYNNEI. This CDR3 contains 12 residues.